This TCR beta chain was retrieved from a study of T cell responses to AZD1222 COVID-19 vaccine. Produced via immunoSEQ multiplex PCR; TCRdb's table is partial and in-frame only. The table lists approximately 120,000 clones, nearly 90% of them singletons. Germline assignment: CDR1 SGHRS and CDR2 YFSETQ. V lost 1 base, J lost 4 bases, and 1 base stayed unmatched. This CDR3 comprises 15 residues. The sample here was peripheral blood, taken 28 days after the second AZD1222 dose. The TCR originated in an adult who received the AZD1222 COVID-19 vaccine. The rearrangement links TRBV5-1 to TRBJ2-3; 12 bases agree with TRBD2. CDR3 sequence: CASSLLAGGPDTQYF. CDR3 nucleotide sequence: TGCGCCAGCAGCTTGCTAGCGGGAGGGCCAGATACGCAGTATTTT.